In this sample, the clone carrying this TCR beta chain turned up once. Its matching antigen is unknown. These data come from a study of cytomegalovirus exposure and HLA in healthy donors. Whole-study findings and limits: Cytomegalovirus-associated status was assigned to some 180 TCR beta chains. A missense DCLRE1C variant was associated with V- and J-gene trimming of TCR beta chains in a later analysis, and an independent cohort replicated the association. HLA alleles showed associations with 16,951 TCR beta sequences in a later analysis, at a 0.05 false discovery rate.

Trimming cost V 6 bases and J 8 bases, with 19 bases left between them. The V gene's germline CDR1 is MGHRA and CDR2 YSYEKL. The CDR3 covers 14 residues. Amplification used 60 Vbeta primers and 13 Jbeta primers. Sequencing used immunoSEQ multiplex PCR; TCRdb keeps in-frame clones, though not all of them. Of about 130,000 clones listed, approximately 82% are singletons. Input material: PBMCs. The chain is built from TRBV4-1 and TRBJ1-2; D is perhaps TRBD1 (6 bases). This TCR derives from a boy aged 2-15 years in good health and CMV-seronegative. The CDR3 here is CASRKVDSPGGYTF. CDR3 sequence (DNA): TGCGCCAGCAGGAAAGTGGACAGTCCCGGAGGCTACACCTTC.